This is a list of T cell receptor beta chains from one sample in a study of CD8+ T cells in alopecia areata. Profiling relied on immunoSEQ multiplex PCR, and the TCRdb table lists in-frame clones only, not all of them. This table holds 200,000 or so clones, about 62% found once. Source: CD4+ T cells sorted from blood, taken at week 24, from a patient treated with tofacitinib. The origin of the receptors is a human donor with alopecia areata. CDR3s include the opening cysteine and the closing phenylalanine or tryptophan. Each record gives: V gene, clone size, J gene, D gene, CDR3 protein, CDR3 DNA. The D gene is left open where the match is weak. A row's size may be missing; if present it is once, few, many or a size class.

>TRBV27|.|TRBJ1-2|.
CASSSVRDYGYTF
TGTGCCAGCAGTTCCGTCCGGGACTATGGCTACACCTTC
>TRBV27|.|TRBJ2-7|.
CASRGSRYEQYF
TGTGCCAGCAGGGGAAGTCGTTACGAGCAGTACTTC
>TRBV19|.|TRBJ2-6|.
CASSTNGANVLTF
TGTGCCAGTAGTACTAATGGGGCCAACGTCCTGACTTTC
>TRBV30|few|TRBJ1-5|.
CAWSVQGWQPQHF
TGTGCCTGGAGTGTACAGGGCTGGCAGCCCCAGCATTTT
>TRBV4-3|.|TRBJ1-2|.
CASSQAGLEKSNGYTF
TGCGCCAGCAGCCAGGCGGGACTTGAGAAGAGTAATGGCTACACCTTC
>TRBV28|.|TRBJ2-1|.
CASSLGGVLVYNEQFF
TGTGCCAGCAGTTTGGGTGGGGTATTGGTTTACAATGAGCAGTTCTTC
>TRBV5-6|.|TRBJ1-1|.
CASSFSTGRGTEAFF
TGTGCCAGCAGCTTTTCAACAGGGCGGGGGACTGAAGCTTTCTTT
>TRBV5-4|.|TRBJ2-1|TRBD2
CASSMGLAGEGDEQFF
TGTGCCAGCAGCATGGGACTAGCGGGAGAGGGCGATGAGCAGTTCTTC
>TRBV19|.|TRBJ1-5|.
CASSRQLNQPQHF
TGTGCCAGTAGTAGACAGTTGAATCAGCCCCAGCATTTT
>TRBV7-3|.|TRBJ2-3|.
CASSLFTQPRTGKNTDTQYF
TGTGCCAGCAGCTTATTTACACAACCGAGGACCGGAAAAAACACAGATACGCAGTATTTT
>TRBV4-1|few|TRBJ2-7|TRBD2
CASSQEGTSGRFSVNEQYF
TGCGCCAGCAGCCAAGAAGGGACTAGCGGGAGGTTCAGTGTCAACGAGCAGTACTTC
>TRBV7-9|few|TRBJ1-1|.
CASSRERATEAFF
TGTGCCAGCAGTCGGGAAAGAGCCACTGAAGCTTTCTTT
>TRBV30|.|TRBJ2-1|.
CAWTRMGTGQFF
TGTGCCTGGACGAGAATGGGGACGGGCCAGTTCTTC
>TRBV2|few|TRBJ2-3|.
CASRRDWNTDTQYF
TGTGCCAGCAGAAGGGACTGGAACACAGATACGCAGTATTTT
>TRBV2|once|TRBJ1-5|.
CASRRGLGSNQPQHF
TGTGCCAGCAGAAGAGGCCTCGGTAGCAATCAGCCCCAGCATTTT
>TRBV29-1|.|TRBJ1-5|.
CSTGRGAGQPQHF
TGCAGCACTGGGAGGGGGGCAGGTCAGCCCCAGCATTTT
>TRBV7-9|.|TRBJ1-2|TRBD1
CASSSTGGFYGYTF
TGTGCCAGCAGCTCGACAGGGGGCTTCTATGGCTACACCTTC
>TRBV27|once|TRBJ1-1|.
CASSFNSGVSTEAFF
TGTGCCAGCAGTTTTAACAGCGGAGTGAGCACTGAAGCTTTCTTT
>TRBV4-3|once|TRBJ2-3|.
CASSQVRRTDTQYF
TGCGCCAGCAGCCAAGTACGTCGGACAGATACGCAGTATTTT
>TRBV2|many|TRBJ2-2|.
CASGGLGRDTGELFF
TGTGCCAGCGGGGGTTTGGGCCGCGACACCGGGGAGCTGTTTTTT
>TRBV4-1|few|TRBJ1-2|.
CASSHYGRGYGYTF
TGCGCCAGCAGCCATTATGGCAGGGGATATGGCTACACCTTC
>TRBV5-1|.|TRBJ1-6|TRBD1
CASSLGGQGYSPLHF
TGCGCCAGCAGCTTGGGCGGACAGGGCTACTCACCCCTCCACTTT
>TRBV7-6|.|TRBJ2-5|.
CASTGSPTWETQYF
TGTGCCAGCACCGGCTCCCCTACGTGGGAGACCCAGTACTTC
>TRBV5-1|.|TRBJ2-4|.
CASSHSPRNELAKNIQYF
TGCGCCAGCTCCCATTCGCCCCGTAACGAACTAGCCAAAAACATTCAGTACTTC
>TRBV19|few|TRBJ2-2|TRBD1
CASSIRQGTGELFF
TGTGCCAGTAGCATAAGACAGGGGACCGGGGAGCTGTTTTTT